The sequence of this T cell receptor (beta chain) was determined in a study of blood T cell repertoires in COVID-19. In the study overall: Samples of COVID-19 (acute and convalescent) were obtained from the United States, Italy and Spain. Sample material is recorded as cDNA or gDNA derived from T cells, B-cell-depleted T cells, or PBMCs.

Methods used by the authors: Quantification of nucleated cells was approximated via reference gene primer amplification. The method was immunoSEQ multiplex PCR; TCRdb's version includes in-frame clones alone and lacks a portion of them. Clone size and V and J calls were adopted from that table, with D and trimming inferred from the DNA. The repertoire holds some 170,000 clones, 82% seen once, with 8% to 9.5% in the top ten. J lost 3 bases, V lost 4 bases, and 6 bases had no gene match. CDR3 length: 15 residues. The germline CDR1 and CDR2 sequences are SGHNT and YYREEE (reference sequence). The chain employs TRBV5-4 and TRBJ2-2; 7 bases are a match to TRBD2. Material: peripheral blood. This receptor was identified in a woman aged 65 to 85 with acute or convalescent COVID-19. The CDR3 region is CASSRGLGDTGELFF. As DNA, the CDR3 is TGTGCCAGCAGCCGCGGACTAGGGGACACCGGGGAGCTGTTTTTT.